What follows are 13 T cell receptor beta chains derived from one specimen sequenced in a study of cytomegalovirus exposure and HLA in healthy donors. PCR employed 60 Vbeta and 13 Jbeta primers. Sequenced by immunoSEQ multiplex PCR; TCRdb stores in-frame clones only, minus some. The table has about 270,000 clones, under 80% seen once; the top ten hold under 3%. The sequenced material came from PBMCs. The receptor set was obtained from a female donor in good health and CMV-seronegative.

This chain connects TRBV12-5 to TRBJ2-2; 7 nucleotides align to TRBD1. With 6 bases clipped from V and 3 bases from J, the junction kept 4 bases outside the gene matches. The germline gives CDR1 LGHNT, CDR2 FRNRAP. There are 14 residues in the CDR3. The CDR3 spells CASGSGTDTGELFF. CDR3 in DNA: TGTGCTAGTGGATCCGGGACAGACACCGGGGAGCTGTTTTTT.

The chain is built from TRBV2 and TRBJ2-5; TRBD2 is a possible D gene (5 bases). Germline lookup yields CDR1 SNHLY and CDR2 FYNNEI. The CDR3 contains 15 residues. V was trimmed by 7 bases and J by 4 bases, leaving 19 bases between them. This CDR3 reads CASTTDEGVGETQYF. The CDR3 coding sequence is TGTGCCAGCACCACGGATGAGGGAGTCGGAGAGACCCAGTACTTC.

A word on this clone: The junction does not match germline at one end; this may be a read error. In DNA form, the CDR3 reads TGTGCCAGCAGCCAAGCTCCCCGACAAGAGAGTGGCTACACCTTC. Translated, it gives CASSQAPRQESGYTF. The gene calls are TRBV4-1 and TRBJ1-2, with D unclear. CDR3 length: 15 residues. CDR1 and CDR2 (germline): MGHRA, YSYEKL.

The genes are TRBV21-1 and TRBJ2-1; the D call in the table, TRBD1, was not verified against the DNA. TRBV21-1 constitutes a pseudogene. The CDR3 length is 17 residues. Written as DNA, the CDR3 is TGTGCCAGCAGCATAAGGCAGGGGACCGAGGACTACAATGAGCAGTTCTTC. Its protein product is CASSIRQGTEDYNEQFF.

The chain uses TRBV2 and TRBJ2-1; 7 bases agree with TRBD2. This CDR3 is built from 14 residues. The V gene end was trimmed by 6 bases and the J gene end by 7 bases; junction bases not matched to a gene: 9. The germline V gene has CDR1 SNHLY and CDR2 FYNNEI. CDR3 in amino acids: CASSWTRDRNEQFF. In DNA form, the CDR3 reads TGTGCCAGCAGCTGGACTAGGGATAGGAATGAGCAGTTCTTC.

The chain combines TRBV9 with TRBJ2-5; 7 bases are shared with TRBD1. The V gene end was trimmed by 4 bases and the J gene end by 3 bases; junction bases not matched to a gene: 6. The CDR3 loop spans 14 amino acids. Germline V lookup: CDR1 SGDLS, CDR2 YYNGEE. The CDR3 loop is CASSHSGTEETQYF. The CDR3 nucleotides read TGTGCCAGCAGCCACTCCGGGACAGAAGAGACCCAGTACTTC. The whole variable domain, filled in from reference TRBV9 and TRBJ2-5, reads DSGVTQTPKHLITATGQRVTLRCSPRSGDLSVYWYQQSLDQGLQFLIQYYNGEERAKGNILERFSAQQFPDLHSELNLSSLELGDSALYFCASSHSGTEETQYFGPGTRLLVL.

Notes on this clone: Its ends do not fully match the called genes, so a read error is possible. The chain combines TRBV6-1 with TRBJ2-3, with 14 bases that match TRBD2. Germline V gene lookup returns CDR1 MNHNS and CDR2 SASEGT. There are 16 residues in the CDR3. DNA for the CDR3: TGTGCCAGCAGGGAAGAGACTAGCGGGAGGGCAAATACGCAGTATTTT. Amino acids: CASREETSGRANTQYF.

Only a few counts were recorded for this clone. The V gene is TRBV5-1, the J gene TRBJ2-3; D is unclear. Trimming stripped 4 bases from V and 2 bases from J, with 17 bases between. This CDR3 is 16 amino acids long. From germline, CDR1 is SGHRS and CDR2 YFSETQ. In DNA form, the CDR3 reads TGCGCCAGCAGCCCGCATCCGACATCCCCCACAGATACGCAGTATTTT. Translating gives CASSPHPTSPTDTQYF.

The J gene is TRBJ2-3, the V gene TRBV7-2; D is possibly TRBD1 (5 bases). CDR3 length: 15 residues. Germline CDR1 SGHTA, CDR2 FQGNSA. With 1 base removed from V and 2 bases from J, the gap between germline ends came to 10 bases. CDR3 nucleotide sequence: TGTGCCAGCAGCTTAGGACAGCACGACACAGATACGCAGTATTTT. Translation gives CASSLGQHDTDTQYF.

The chain links TRBV5-1 to TRBJ2-5; D call uncertain. Judging by the DNA end, TRBJ2-7 fits better; the J call may be wrong. From germline, CDR1 is SGHRS and CDR2 YFSETQ. The length of the CDR3 is 14 residues. CDR3 protein: CASSLGPDSYEQYF. The CDR3 DNA reads TGCGCCAGCAGCTTGGGGCCGGACTCCTACGAGCAGTACTTC.

The chain combines TRBV9 with TRBJ2-1; 13 nucleotides align to TRBD2. Germline loops: CDR1 SGDLS, CDR2 YYNGEE. V lost 0 bases to trimming and J lost 10 bases; unmatched junction nucleotides: 4. This CDR3 contains 15 residues. The CDR3 nucleotides are TGTGCCAGCAGCGTAGATTGGACTAGCGGGAGAGAGCAGTTCTTC. Translating gives CASSVDWTSGREQFF.

Of note for this clone: At one of its ends the junction is not consistent with the germline gene, which may arise from a read error. This chain uses TRBV7-9 with TRBJ1-2; D remains unclear. The CDR3 sequence is 12 residues long. Germline CDR1 SEHNR, CDR2 FQNEAQ (reference sequence). The CDR3 DNA is TGTTCCAGCAGCTTTGCGGGCGATGGCTACACCTTC. Translated, it gives CSSSFAGDGYTF.

In this sample, this clone turned up a few times. The rearrangement joins TRBV10-1 to TRBJ1-2, with D possibly matching TRBD1 (5 bases). The CDR3 extends over 13 amino acids. CDR1 is WNHNN, CDR2 SYGVQD, per germline (reference sequence). Deletions cut 3 bases from V and 5 bases from J, with 10 bases between. CDR3 nucleotide sequence: TGCGCCAGCAGTGATGGGGGGTCTTATGGCTACACCTTC. As protein: CASSDGGSYGYTF.